The 18 T cell receptor beta chains listed next were all sequenced from one sample in a study of T-cell memory formation after mild COVID-19. TCRdb processed the 5' RACE reads anew with MiXCR; each CDR3 protein has one entry. The sample records 250,000 to 350,000 distinct CDR3 sequences, 15% being singletons. Material for sequencing was PBMCs or a T cell subset sorted from them (not recorded which). Receptor source: a man between 18 and 29 years old who had mild COVID-19 (a few samples of this study predate the infection). Cell type and time point are not known.

This clonotype was seen a handful of times. The CDR3 DNA reads as TGTGCCAGCAGTTACTATAGGAATGGTGAAGCTTTCTTT. Translated: CASSYYRNGEAFF. J is TRBJ1-1 and V is TRBV6-2 or TRBV6-3; D gene uncertain. With 1 base removed from V and 7 bases from J, the gap between germline ends came to 10 bases. Germline V gene data show CDR1 as MNHEY and CDR2 as SVGEGT. CDR3 size: 13 residues.

The table lists this clonotype with many counts. The chain has TRBV3-1 and TRBJ2-7, with D maybe TRBD2 (6 bases). Per germline, CDR1 LGHDT and CDR2 YNNKEL (reference sequence). V lost 2 bases and J 6 bases, leaving 17 bases between the germline ends. The CDR3 covers 15 residues. The DNA of the CDR3 is TGTGCCAGCAGCCAATTTACGGGACTCCCCTCCGAGCAGTACTTC. It yields the protein CASSQFTGLPSEQYF.

The sample holds a few counts of this clonotype. The chain is built from TRBV7-2 and TRBJ1-5, with 10 nucleotides matching TRBD1. Germline V gene sequence: CDR1 SGHTA, CDR2 FQGNSA. V gave up 1 base and J gave up 6 bases; unmatched junction bases: 3. The length of the CDR3 is 15 residues. The CDR3 is CASSLGGTGVQPQHF. The CDR3 DNA follows: TGTGCCAGCAGCTTAGGCGGGACAGGGGTTCAGCCCCAGCATTTT.

This clonotype was seen at least ten times. This chain links TRBV11-2 with TRBJ1-2; D is unclear. This CDR3 has 14 residues. V shed 2 bases and J shed 4 bases, with 11 bases lying between them. Germline values: CDR1 SGHAT, CDR2 FQNNGV. In nucleotides, the CDR3 is TGTGCCAGCAGCTTAATCGGGTCTATCTATGGCTACACCTTC. Residues: CASSLIGSIYGYTF.

This clonotype was picked up a small number of times. The chain carries TRBV7-2 and TRBJ2-3; D may match TRBD1 or TRBD2 (6 bases each). Trimming left V 8 bases short and J 8 bases short, with 11 bases between. The CDR3 length is 11 residues. Germline V gene lookup returns CDR1 SGHTA and CDR2 FQGNSA. The CDR3: CASEEGGTQYF. CDR3 bases: TGTGCCAGCGAGGAGGGGGGTACGCAGTATTTT.

This clonotype appeared many times. This chain links TRBV6-2 or TRBV6-3 with TRBJ2-6; D gene ambiguous. This CDR3 has 14 amino acids. Trimming cost V 4 bases and J 0 bases, with 4 bases left between them. Germline CDR1 MNHEY, CDR2 SVGEGT. CDR3 coding DNA: TGTGCCAGCAGTTGGGACTCTGGGGCCAACGTCCTGACTTTC. The encoded protein is CASSWDSGANVLTF.

In regard to this clonotype: Being one base from a much bigger clone, this may be a read error. The V call is TRBV4-3, the J call TRBJ2-3, with TRBD2 identical over 8 bases. Trimming took 3 bases from V and 10 from J; bases not matched to a gene: 12. CDR3 size: 15 residues. Per germline, CDR1 LGHNA and CDR2 YSLEER. The CDR3 DNA reads as TGCGCCAGCAGCCAGGTATCGGGGGGGCGAGAAGCGCAGTATTTT. Translated, it gives CASSQVSGGREAQYF.

V usage is TRBV20-1 and J usage is TRBJ2-4; 7 nucleotides align to TRBD2. The CDR3 has 14 amino acids. The V gene's germline CDR1 is DFQATT and CDR2 SNEGSKA (reference sequence). V gave up 6 bases and J gave up 9 bases; unmatched junction bases: 14. The CDR3 region has the DNA TGCAGTGCCCGACCACTAGCGAGTCTAACCATTCAGTACTTC. Protein: CSARPLASLTIQYF.

In its sample, this clonotype was seen a few times. This sequence joins TRBV12-3 or TRBV12-4 and TRBJ1-4, with no clear D. Trimming shortened V by 6 bases and J by 10 bases, and 12 bases separated the two germline ends. CDR3 size: 12 residues. In DNA form, the CDR3 reads TGTGCCAGCAGCTCCCTCGAGGGAAAACTGTTTTTT. Its translation is CASSSLEGKLFF.

This clonotype has ten or more counts. The chain is built from TRBV24-1 and TRBJ1-1; D is possibly TRBD1 (6 bases). Germline V gene data show CDR1 as KGHDR and CDR2 as SFDVKD. The CDR3 runs 16 residues. The V gene lost 4 bases and the J gene lost 2 bases, with 16 bases spanning the gap. The CDR3 sequence: CATSDTGGGPNTEAFF. The CDR3 DNA reads as TGTGCCACCAGTGACACTGGGGGGGGGCCCAACACTGAAGCTTTCTTT.

The table lists this clonotype with a few counts. The J gene is TRBJ2-5, the V gene TRBV10-3, with TRBD1 identical over 8 bases. After removal of 2 bases from V and 5 bases from J, the junction contained 10 bases not matched to a gene. The length of the CDR3 is 16 residues. CDR1 is ENHRY, CDR2 SYGVKD, per germline. This CDR3 reads CAISEQGAGGRETQYF. DNA of the CDR3: TGTGCCATCAGTGAGCAGGGGGCAGGGGGACGGGAGACCCAGTACTTC.

This clonotype was observed a few times. The J gene is TRBJ1-5, the V gene TRBV6-2 or TRBV6-3, with D unresolved. Trimming left V 6 bases short and J 4 bases short, with 16 bases between. Germline V gene data show CDR1 as MNHEY and CDR2 as SVGEGT. The length of the CDR3 is 15 residues. This chain's CDR3 is CASRRDMNGNQPQHF. The CDR3, as DNA: TGTGCCAGCAGGAGAGACATGAATGGGAATCAGCCCCAGCATTTT.

This chain links TRBV18 with TRBJ2-7; D gene unclear. The CDR3 has 14 residues. The V gene lost 3 bases and the J gene lost 0 bases, with 9 bases spanning the gap. From germline, CDR1 is KGHSH and CDR2 LQKENI. The CDR3 protein is CASSPSGPSYEQYF. The CDR3 nucleotides are TGTGCCAGCTCACCTTCGGGCCCCTCCTACGAGCAGTACTTC.

Many counts were recorded for this clonotype. This chain joins TRBV7-9 and TRBJ2-3; 9 positions match TRBD2. Germline CDR1 is SEHNR and CDR2 is FQNEAQ (reference sequence). The CDR3 extends over 17 amino acids. J lost 2 bases, V lost 4 bases, and 10 bases had no gene match. In DNA form, the CDR3 reads TGTGCCAGCAGCTCCACTCGACTAGCGGTTATCACAGATACGCAGTATTTT. Its protein product is CASSSTRLAVITDTQYF.

This clonotype occurred a few times. The chain carries TRBV19 and TRBJ1-2; TRBD1 is a possible D gene (6 bases). The CDR3 is 12 amino acids. Germline V lookup: CDR1 LNHDA, CDR2 SQIVND (reference sequence). V lost 5 bases to trimming and J lost 7 bases, with 11 bases between them. CDR3 residues: CASSQGSSGYTF. The CDR3 bases are TGTGCCAGTAGTCAGGGGTCCTCTGGCTACACCTTC.

This clonotype occurred a few times. This chain uses TRBV5-1 with TRBJ2-3; 10 bases agree with TRBD1. Trimming cost V 3 bases and J 5 bases; bases outside gene matches: 6. The CDR3 covers 15 residues. The V gene's germline CDR1 is SGHRS and CDR2 YFSETQ. The CDR3 protein is CASSSGTGAGDTQYF. The CDR3 DNA is TGCGCCAGCAGCTCCGGGACAGGGGCCGGAGATACGCAGTATTTT.

This clonotype was picked up many times. The rearrangement joins TRBV5-1 to TRBJ1-1, with D uncertain. CDR1 and CDR2 (germline): SGHRS, YFSETQ. V shed 0 bases and J shed 4 bases, with 4 bases lying between them. The CDR3 is made up of 12 amino acids. CDR3 bases: TGCGCCAGCAGCTTGGGACCCACTGAAGCTTTCTTT. Translated, it gives CASSLGPTEAFF.

The CDR3 reads CASSLTGGAKETQYF. In DNA, the CDR3 is TGTGCCAGCAGCTTGACCGGGGGGGCGAAGGAGACCCAGTACTTC. The chain joins TRBV5-4 to TRBJ2-5, with 8 bases lining up with TRBD2. Germline-derived CDR1 and CDR2 are SGHNT and YYREEE (reference sequence). The V segment lost 1 base and the J segment 5 bases; nucleotides outside the gene matches: 7. This CDR3 comprises 15 residues.